The 31 T cell receptor beta chains listed next were all sequenced from one sample in a study of T cells in Graves' hyperthyroidism and ophthalmopathy. TCR beta CDR3 regions were amplified from RNA. HTBI primers drove first-round RT-PCR of the TCR CDR3. MiXCR was run by TCRdb on the multiplex PCR reads, yielding one entry per CDR3 protein. The table has nearly 600,000 distinct CDR3 sequences, 14% seen once. Sequencing was performed on blood. The receptors were sampled from a woman aged 25 to 45 with Graves' hyperthyroidism that later progressed to Graves' ophthalmopathy.

The sample holds a few counts of this clonotype. This CDR3 reads CASSQGVQGGNGYTF. CDR3 DNA: TGCGCCAGCAGCCAAGGAGTACAGGGGGGGAACGGCTACACCTTC. The chain has TRBV4-1 and TRBJ1-2; 8 nucleotides align to TRBD1. Trimming removed 1 base from V and 8 bases from J; junction bases left unmatched: 9. There are 15 residues in the CDR3. Germline assignment: CDR1 MGHRA and CDR2 YSYEKL.

This clonotype came up many times. V and J are TRBV2 and TRBJ2-7; D is ambiguous. The CDR3 is 11 amino acids. Germline V gives CDR1 SNHLY, CDR2 FYNNEI. V was clipped by 8 bases and J by 3 bases, with 8 bases between them. Here the CDR3 DNA reads TGTGCCAGCGGAGTAGGCTACGAGCAGTACTTC. Amino acid sequence: CASGVGYEQYF. Based on the CDR3 plus reference TRBV2 and TRBJ2-7, the full variable domain is EPEVTQTPSHQVTQMGQEVILRCVPISNHLYFYWYRQILGQKVEFLVSFYNNEISEKSEIFDDQFSVERPDGSNFTLKIRSTKLEDSAMYFCASGVGYEQYFGPGTRLTVT.

As DNA, the CDR3 is TGTGCCACCAGCAGAGAGGACACTGTATCCTACGAGCAGTACTTC. It specifies CATSREDTVSYEQYF. This rearrangement joins TRBV15 to TRBJ2-7, with a possible D match to TRBD1 (5 bases). Trimming cost V 0 bases and J 1 base, with 10 bases left between them. The CDR3 spans 15 residues. Germline V lookup: CDR1 LNHNV, CDR2 YYDKDF (reference sequence). Complete variable domain (other parts from reference TRBV15 and TRBJ2-7): DAMVIQNPRYQVTQFGKPVTLSCSQTLNHNVMYWYQQKSSQAPKLLFHYYDKDFNNEADTPDNFQSRRPNTSFCFLDIRSPGLGDTAMYLCATSREDTVSYEQYFGPGTRLTVT.

The table lists this clonotype with a few counts. The chain is built from TRBV4-1 and TRBJ1-6, with 8 bases aligning to TRBD1. The ends lost 0 bases at V and 7 bases at J; junction bases unmatched: 5. Per the germline V gene, CDR1 is MGHRA and CDR2 is YSYEKL. The CDR3 covers 16 residues. DNA of the CDR3: TGCGCCAGCAGCCAAGAAGGGACAGGCGGGAATTCACCCCTCCACTTT. Translated: CASSQEGTGGNSPLHF.

The J gene is TRBJ2-7, the V gene TRBV5-1, with 7 positions matching TRBD1. Germline V lookup: CDR1 SGHRS, CDR2 YFSETQ. V lost 0 bases, J lost 3 bases, and 6 bases stayed unmatched. The CDR3 covers 15 residues. CDR3 protein: CASSLDGTAIYEQYF. CDR3 DNA sequence: TGCGCCAGCAGCTTGGACGGGACAGCCATCTACGAGCAGTACTTC.

This clonotype was seen many times. This rearrangement joins TRBV25-1 to TRBJ2-7; 10 bases map to TRBD1. This CDR3 is built from 14 residues. Germline V gene sequence: CDR1 MGHDK, CDR2 SYGVNS. After removal of 6 bases from V and 2 bases from J, the junction contained 4 bases not matched to a gene. CDR3 sequence reads: CASSQGTGAYEQYF. In nucleotides, the CDR3 is TGTGCCAGCAGCCAAGGGACAGGGGCCTACGAGCAGTACTTC.

At least ten counts were recorded for this clonotype. The V call is TRBV6-1, the J call TRBJ2-7; D not resolved. V shed 7 bases and J shed 4 bases, with 11 bases lying between them. The V gene's germline CDR1 is MNHNS and CDR2 SASEGT. There are 12 residues in the CDR3. For the CDR3, the DNA is TGTGCCAGCATGACCTCTGGGTACGAGCAGTACTTC. It is translated as CASMTSGYEQYF.

This clonotype was recorded at least ten times. This rearrangement joins TRBV24-1 to TRBJ1-2; D is possibly TRBD1 (5 bases). This CDR3 comprises 13 residues. Germline V gene sequence: CDR1 KGHDR, CDR2 SFDVKD. V gave up 4 bases and J gave up 0 bases, with 5 bases separating them. The CDR3 region has the DNA TGTGCCACCAGTGAGGACACTAACTATGGCTACACCTTC. It yields the protein CATSEDTNYGYTF.

This clonotype was counted ten times or more. The genes are TRBV6-1 and TRBJ2-7, with D possibly called TRBD1 or TRBD2 (5 bases each). V was cut by 7 bases and J by 4 bases, with 14 bases left in between. The V gene's germline CDR1 is MNHNS and CDR2 SASEGT. There are 13 residues in the CDR3. CDR3 sequence reads: CASTPGPIYEQYF. The DNA for the CDR3 is TGTGCCAGCACCCCGGGACCGATATACGAGCAGTACTTC.

This clonotype was detected many times. J is TRBJ1-1 and V is TRBV7-9; D might be TRBD1 (5 bases). V was shortened by 5 bases and J by 5 bases, with 15 bases between the two germline ends. The CDR3 runs 14 residues. Germline V lookup: CDR1 SEHNR, CDR2 FQNEAQ (reference sequence). CDR3: CASSTTPGLTEAFF. The CDR3 nucleotides read TGTGCCAGCAGCACAACCCCGGGACTTACTGAAGCTTTCTTT. Based on the CDR3 plus reference TRBV7-9 and TRBJ1-1, the full variable domain is DTGVSQNPRHKITKRGQNVTFRCDPISEHNRLYWYRQTLGQGPEFLTYFQNEAQLEKSRLLSDRFSAERPKGSFSTLEIQRTEQGDSAMYLCASSTTPGLTEAFFGQGTRLTVV.

The chain uses TRBV6-1 and TRBJ2-7; the match to TRBD2 covers 11 bases. V shed 4 bases and J 2 bases; nucleotides not matched to a gene: 7. CDR3 length: 16 amino acids. Germline lookup yields CDR1 MNHNS and CDR2 SASEGT. CDR3 bases: TGTGCCAGCAGTGCCCTGACTAGCGGGAATCCCTACGAGCAGTACTTC. Translating it yields CASSALTSGNPYEQYF.

There are a few counts of this clonotype. The V and J genes are TRBV3-1 and TRBJ2-7, with 9 positions matching TRBD2. Germline V gene lookup returns CDR1 LGHDT and CDR2 YNNKEL (reference sequence). The CDR3 runs 14 residues. V lost 5 bases to trimming and J lost 6 bases; unmatched junction nucleotides: 8. CDR3 sequence reads: CASSYIAGEPEQYF. CDR3 nucleotide sequence: TGTGCCAGCAGCTACATAGCGGGAGAACCCGAGCAGTACTTC.

The gene calls are TRBV7-2 and TRBJ2-1; 7 bases match TRBD2. J was trimmed by 5 bases and V by 4 bases; bases with no gene match: 17. Germline-derived CDR1 and CDR2 are SGHTA and FQGNSA. CDR3 length: 18 residues. CDR3 sequence reads: CASSSTPPRLAANNEQFF. The CDR3 DNA sequence: TGTGCCAGCAGCTCTACGCCGCCCCGGCTAGCGGCAAACAATGAGCAGTTCTTC.

This clonotype has just a few counts. This chain connects TRBV9 to TRBJ2-7; 7 nucleotides match TRBD2. The CDR3 is made up of 15 amino acids. Germline V gene data show CDR1 as SGDLS and CDR2 as YYNGEE. V shed 4 bases, J shed 5 bases, and the junction held 12 bases outside the gene matches. The DNA for the CDR3 is TGTGCCAGCAGCCCACGCAGCGGGATAATGGACGAGCAGTACTTC. It codes for CASSPRSGIMDEQYF. Filled out from reference TRBV9 and TRBJ2-7, the complete variable domain reads DSGVTQTPKHLITATGQRVTLRCSPRSGDLSVYWYQQSLDQGLQFLIQYYNGEERAKGNILERFSAQQFPDLHSELNLSSLELGDSALYFCASSPRSGIMDEQYFGPGTRLTVT.

Ten or more counts support this clonotype. The chain uses TRBV20-1 and TRBJ1-1; D ambiguous. The V gene lost 3 bases and the J gene lost 6 bases, with 14 bases spanning the gap. CDR3 length equals 13 residues. The germline V gene has CDR1 DFQATT and CDR2 SNEGSKA (reference sequence). The CDR3 DNA reads as TGCAGTGCTAGGGGCGGCCTTGGGGCTGAAGCTTTCTTT. Its protein product is CSARGGLGAEAFF.

In its sample, this clonotype was seen a few times. Relative to the germline gene, one junction end is altered; a read error may explain this. The chain links TRBV27 to TRBJ2-3; D gene unclear. The CDR3 is made up of 13 amino acids. Germline V lookup: CDR1 MNHEY, CDR2 SMNVEV (reference sequence). This CDR3 reads CASSLSPQDTQYF. The CDR3 DNA sequence: TGTGCCAGCAGTTTATCACCTCAAGATACACAGTATTTT.

This clonotype was seen repeatedly, ten times or more. CDR3 in DNA: TGCAGTGCTAGAGTAGGGGGAAGCACAGATACGCAGTATTTT. The encoded protein is CSARVGGSTDTQYF. This chain joins TRBV20-1 and TRBJ2-3; D possibly corresponds to TRBD1 (6 bases). The CDR3 contains 14 residues. Between the trimmed V and J ends, which lost 1 base and 0 bases, there was a span of 8 bases. Per germline, CDR1 DFQATT and CDR2 SNEGSKA (reference sequence).

The sample holds many counts of this clonotype. This chain connects TRBV29-1 to TRBJ2-3; possibly TRBD1 or TRBD2 for D (5 bases each). The germline gives CDR1 SQVTM, CDR2 ANQGSEA. V lost 5 bases to trimming and J lost 0 bases, with 9 bases between them. The CDR3 is 13 amino acids. CDR3 sequence: CSVIEGSTDTQYF. The CDR3 nucleotides read TGCAGCGTTATAGAGGGGAGCACAGATACGCAGTATTTT.

The CDR3 DNA follows: TGTGCCAGCAGCTTAGATGGAACGGAAGGGAGCGCTGAAGCTTTCTTT. This encodes CASSLDGTEGSAEAFF. This chain connects TRBV11-2 to TRBJ1-1; D remains unclear. The length of the CDR3 is 16 residues. CDR1 is SGHAT and CDR2 is FQNNGV in the germline V gene. The V end lost 0 bases, the J end lost 6 bases, and 17 bases lay between the germline ends.

This clonotype was recorded at least ten times. The CDR3 DNA is TGTGCCAGCAGGGCCTACAGGGGGGAGCAGTACTTC. Protein: CASRAYRGEQYF. V gene TRBV11-2 combines with J gene TRBJ2-7, with 8 bases identical to TRBD1. CDR1 is SGHAT and CDR2 is FQNNGV in the germline V gene. This CDR3 comprises 12 residues. The V gene end was trimmed by 6 bases and the J gene end by 7 bases; junction bases not matched to a gene: 5.

V usage is TRBV12-3 or TRBV12-4 and J usage is TRBJ2-3, with D perhaps matching TRBD2 (6 bases). The CDR3 has 15 residues. V was pared by 5 bases and J by 2 bases, with 14 bases between. CDR3: CASSQGGITTDTQYF. The CDR3 coding sequence is TGTGCCAGCAGTCAAGGCGGGATTACCACAGATACGCAGTATTTT.

This clonotype was seen repeatedly, ten times or more. The chain has TRBV7-2 and TRBJ2-5; D uncertain. Per germline, CDR1 SGHTA and CDR2 FQGNSA. V was trimmed by 5 bases and J by 0 bases, leaving 10 bases between them. The CDR3 consists of 14 residues. CDR3 amino acids: CASSLGQNQETQYF. DNA for the CDR3: TGTGCCAGCAGCCTGGGCCAGAACCAAGAGACCCAGTACTTC.

This clonotype has only a few counts. This may come from a read error, since a much larger clone is one base off. The gene calls are TRBV12-3 or TRBV12-4 and TRBJ2-5; D gene unclear. The CDR3 extends over 11 amino acids. Trimming pared 6 bases from V and 5 bases from J, leaving 7 bases between. The CDR3 region has the DNA TGTGCCAGCAGCACCCACGAGACCCAGTACTTC. Its protein is CASSTHETQYF.

This clonotype was recorded at least ten times. The chain is built from TRBV12-3 or TRBV12-4 and TRBJ2-1; 13 bases fit TRBD2. CDR3 length: 15 amino acids. With 4 bases clipped from V and 5 bases from J, the junction kept 2 bases outside the gene matches. CDR3 amino acids: CASSWTSGSNNEQFF. Written as DNA, the CDR3 is TGTGCCAGCAGTTGGACTAGCGGGAGCAACAATGAGCAGTTCTTC.

This clonotype turned up a few times. V is TRBV11-3 and J is TRBJ2-1; D could derive from TRBD1 or TRBD2 (6 bases each). Deletions cut 5 bases from V and 8 bases from J, with 16 bases between. Germline values: CDR1 SGHNT, CDR2 YENEEA. CDR3 length equals 14 residues. The CDR3 DNA follows: TGTGCCAGCAGCCCTTTTACGGAGGGGGATGAGCAGTTCTTC. Its protein is CASSPFTEGDEQFF.

This clonotype came up many times. The V and J genes are TRBV7-2 and TRBJ1-2, with unresolved D. Germline V gene data show CDR1 as SGHTA and CDR2 as FQGNSA. The CDR3 totals 13 residues. Trimming removed 0 bases at V and 8 bases at J, with 10 bases between. The CDR3 sequence: CASSLASGGGYTF. The CDR3 DNA follows: TGTGCCAGCAGCTTAGCGTCTGGCGGCGGCTACACCTTC.

This chain connects TRBV12-3 or TRBV12-4 to TRBJ1-6; D is unclear. The V gene lost 3 bases and the J gene lost 11 bases, with 8 bases spanning the gap. The CDR3 has 12 amino acids. In DNA form, the CDR3 reads TGTGCCAGCAGTTTCACAGAGCCACCCCTCCACTTT. Translated: CASSFTEPPLHF.

This clonotype was detected many times. The chain uses TRBV6-5 and TRBJ2-4; TRBD1 matches at 7 bases. Germline CDR1 MNHEY, CDR2 SVGAGI. The V gene end was trimmed by 0 bases and the J gene end by 15 bases; junction bases not matched to a gene: 8. The CDR3 has 13 residues. The CDR3, as DNA: TGTGCCAGCAGTTACTCCAACAGGGGCCGGTGGTACTTC. Protein sequence: CASSYSNRGRWYF.

The chain has TRBV6-2 or TRBV6-3 and TRBJ1-1; D is perhaps TRBD1 (5 bases). Germline V lookup: CDR1 MNHEY, CDR2 SVGEGT. The CDR3 contains 13 residues. V lost 2 bases and J lost 4, with 8 bases in between. DNA for the CDR3: TGTGCCAGCAGTTACATGGGGACCACTGAAGCTTTCTTT. It codes for CASSYMGTTEAFF.

In its sample, this clonotype was seen many times. This chain connects TRBV6-5 to TRBJ1-5; possible D gene TRBD1, 6 bases. V lost 0 bases and J 0 bases, leaving 12 bases between the germline ends. The CDR3 extends over 17 amino acids. Germline lookup yields CDR1 MNHEY and CDR2 SVGAGI. The CDR3 loop reads CASSYSSGAASNQPQHF. The CDR3 DNA follows: TGTGCCAGCAGTTACTCATCGGGGGCGGCTAGCAATCAGCCCCAGCATTTT.

This clonotype was counted ten times or more. The genes are TRBV11-2 and TRBJ1-1; 7 nucleotides align to TRBD1. CDR1 and CDR2 (germline): SGHAT, FQNNGV. This CDR3 is 14 amino acids long. J gave up 2 bases and V 5 bases, and 5 bases lay outside the gene matches. Here the CDR3 DNA reads TGTGCCAGCAGCCCCAGGGACAGAAACACTGAAGCTTTCTTT. This translates into CASSPRDRNTEAFF.